One and the same sample provided the 15 T cell receptor beta chains below, sequenced in a study of blood T cell repertoires in COVID-19. Assay: immunoSEQ multiplex PCR; the TCRdb copy retains only in-frame clones and omits some. The data show 390,000 or so clones, under 85% seen once. The sample comprised PBMCs or T cells enriched from blood (not recorded which). These receptors all stem from a woman aged 50 to 60 who had recovered from COVID-19.

The chain is built from TRBV24-1 and TRBJ2-1, with TRBD2 matching over 9 bases. Looked up from germline, CDR1 is KGHDR and CDR2 is SFDVKD. This CDR3 region has 20 residues. J was trimmed by 0 bases and V by 0 bases; bases with no gene match: 11. This CDR3 reads CATSDLHVAGGRSSYNEQFF. The CDR3 nucleotides are TGTGCCACCAGTGATTTGCACGTGGCGGGGGGGCGGAGCTCCTACAATGAGCAGTTCTTC.

This clone was observed a few times. The V call is TRBV27, the J call TRBJ1-1; maybe TRBD1 (6 bases). Germline V gene sequence: CDR1 MNHEY, CDR2 SMNVEV (reference sequence). The CDR3 is 14 residues long. The ends were cut back, 3 bases at V and 1 base at J, with 9 bases in the middle. The CDR3 reads CASSLDRRNTEAFF. CDR3 nucleotides: TGTGCCAGCAGTTTGGACAGAAGGAACACTGAAGCTTTCTTT.

The genes are TRBV4-3 and TRBJ1-6; 9 nucleotides line up with TRBD1. Per the germline V gene, CDR1 is LGHNA and CDR2 is YSLEER. The CDR3 loop spans 17 amino acids. Losses at the gene ends were 0 bases for V and 8 bases for J; bases not matched to a gene: 8. CDR3 nucleotide sequence: TGCGCCAGCAGCCAAGATAGGGGGACAGGGCGGTATTCACCCCTCCACTTT. Translated: CASSQDRGTGRYSPLHF.

The chain carries TRBV7-2 and TRBJ2-1; possible D gene TRBD2, 6 bases. Germline loops: CDR1 SGHTA, CDR2 FQGNSA. This CDR3 has 17 amino acids. Trimming removed 3 bases from V and 7 bases from J, with 22 bases in between. CDR3 sequence: CASSFVYRTTPLNEQFF. The CDR3 nucleotides are TGTGCCAGCAGCTTTGTTTATCGGACTACACCTCTGAATGAGCAGTTCTTC.

The V gene is TRBV6-5, the J gene TRBJ1-2; D is unresolved. CDR3 length: 15 amino acids. V lost 5 bases to trimming and J lost 4 bases, with 17 bases between them. The germline gives CDR1 MNHEY, CDR2 SVGAGI. CDR3 residues: CASSQSLDGIYGYTF. DNA of the CDR3: TGTGCCAGCAGTCAATCACTCGACGGGATCTATGGCTACACCTTC.

This clone showed up just a few times. This chain links TRBV5-4 with TRBJ2-7, with TRBD1 as a possible D gene (6 bases). CDR1 and CDR2 from the germline V gene are SGHNT and YYREEE (reference sequence). The CDR3 covers 17 residues. V dropped 9 bases and J dropped 0 bases, with 25 bases sitting between them. Here the CDR3 reads CATKKEKGTMNSYEQYF. In DNA form, the CDR3 reads TGTGCCACCAAAAAGGAGAAAGGGACAATGAACTCCTACGAGCAGTACTTC.

This chain uses TRBV30 with TRBJ2-1; 12 positions agree with TRBD2. Germline lookup yields CDR1 GTSNPN and CDR2 SVGIG (reference sequence). The CDR3 runs to 13 residues. V lost 6 bases, J lost 9 bases, and 6 bases stayed unmatched. In DNA form, the CDR3 reads TGTGCCTGTTGGACTAGCGGGGTATTTGAGCAGTTCTTC. Translated, it gives CACWTSGVFEQFF.

V and J are TRBV30 and TRBJ1-1; 10 bases match TRBD1. This CDR3 has 14 amino acids. Germline V lookup: CDR1 GTSNPN, CDR2 SVGIG (reference sequence). Trimming removed 2 bases from V and 11 bases from J; junction bases left unmatched: 11. This CDR3 reads CAWSKTGGAVGAFF. CDR3 DNA sequence: TGTGCCTGGAGTAAGACAGGGGGCGCGGTGGGGGCTTTCTTT.

V usage is TRBV18 and J usage is TRBJ1-1; maybe TRBD1 (6 bases). The CDR3 is 14 residues long. The V gene lost 6 bases and the J gene lost 1 base, with 12 bases spanning the gap. Per germline, CDR1 KGHSH and CDR2 LQKENI. The CDR3 loop reads CASSPGQPNTEAFF. Written as DNA, the CDR3 is TGTGCCAGCTCGCCAGGACAGCCGAACACTGAAGCTTTCTTT.

CDR3 sequence reads: CACLSSGSNEQFF. As DNA, the CDR3 is TGTGCCTGTTTATCGTCCGGGTCCAATGAGCAGTTCTTC. This sequence joins TRBV30 and TRBJ2-1; no reliable D call. The V gene's germline CDR1 is GTSNPN and CDR2 SVGIG (reference sequence). Trimming cost V 6 bases and J 6 bases, with 15 bases left between them. The CDR3 extends over 13 amino acids.

The chain couples TRBV19 to TRBJ2-1; D gene uncertain. Trimming left V 9 bases short and J 8 bases short, with 11 bases between. This CDR3 comprises 11 residues. Germline CDR1 is LNHDA and CDR2 is SQIVND (reference sequence). The CDR3 reads CASSGRHEQFF. CDR3 in DNA: TGTGCCAGCTCCGGTCGCCATGAGCAGTTCTTC.

The chain has TRBV15 and TRBJ1-5; TRBD1 matches 8 bases. The length of the CDR3 is 14 residues. Looked up from germline, CDR1 is LNHNV and CDR2 is YYDKDF (reference sequence). V shed 3 bases, J shed 2 bases, and the junction held 0 bases outside the gene matches. CDR3 sequence: CATSRTGGNQPQHF. Here the CDR3 DNA reads TGTGCCACCAGCAGGACAGGGGGCAATCAGCCCCAGCATTTT.

V gene TRBV9 combines with J gene TRBJ2-2, with 12 bases matching TRBD2. Trimming took 4 bases from V and 6 from J; bases not matched to a gene: 4. CDR1 is SGDLS, CDR2 YYNGEE, per germline. The CDR3 length is 15 residues. The CDR3 bases are TGTGCCAGCAGCCCCCGACTAGCGGGAGCCGGGGAGCTGTTTTTT. It encodes CASSPRLAGAGELFF.

This clone was detected only once. The chain couples TRBV9 to TRBJ1-2; 7 nucleotides line up with TRBD1. From germline, CDR1 is SGDLS and CDR2 YYNGEE. The CDR3 spans 13 residues. The junction had 5 bases not matched to a gene; V was cut back by 3 bases and J by 6 bases. The CDR3 loop reads CASSGQGKDGYTF. For the CDR3, the DNA is TGTGCCAGCAGCGGACAGGGTAAGGATGGCTACACCTTC.

The gene calls are TRBV10-1 and TRBJ1-1; possibly TRBD1 for D (6 bases). The CDR3 sequence is 11 residues long. Germline V lookup: CDR1 WNHNN, CDR2 SYGVQD (reference sequence). Deletions cut 5 bases from V and 8 bases from J, with 9 bases between. CDR3 nucleotide sequence: TGCGCCAGCAGTTTTGGGGGCGAAGCTTTCTTT. Translated: CASSFGGEAFF.